The source of this T cell receptor beta chain is a study of T-cell reconstitution after alpha-beta-depleted transplantation in children. Overall study results and limits: Several hundred graft clones that had expanded were reportedly the source of alpha-beta T cells about two months after transplant.

On this clonotype itself: Its antigen is still unknown.

Germline CDR1 reads LGHNA; CDR2 reads YSLEER. The V and J ends lost 4 bases and 3 bases respectively, with 10 bases between them. The CDR3 is 13 residues long. For TCRbeta, the library was prepared with unique molecular identifiers. TCRdb called the PCR reads again in MiXCR, with one record for every CDR3 protein. The sample records about 400,000 distinct CDR3 sequences, 15% to 20% being singletons. The sample consisted of PBMCs, mostly from graft donor cells, taken 360 days after TCRalphabeta/CD19-depleted stem cell transplant. The receptor was derived from a boy less than two years old who had a stem cell transplant for Wiskott-Aldrich syndrome, so the T cells may come from the graft donor. This chain links TRBV4-3 with TRBJ2-7; TRBD1 is a possible D gene (5 bases). CDR3 sequence reads: CASSRLGDYEQYF. CDR3 in DNA: TGCGCCAGCAGCCGTCTAGGGGACTACGAGCAGTACTTC.